This T cell receptor (beta chain) was recorded in a study of molecular identifiers for immune sequencing clone quantification. TCRdb called the PCR reads again in MiXCR, with one record for every CDR3 protein. The profile shows hundreds of thousands of distinct CDR3 sequences, just under 20% of them singletons. Germline V CDR1 and CDR2: SGHTA, FQGNSA. V gave up 0 bases and J gave up 3 bases, with 12 bases separating them. The CDR3 loop spans 15 amino acids. With RNA at 10%, 30% or 50%, naive CD8 libraries came from about 20,000 to 1,000,000 sorted cells. Isolation of naive CD8 T cells was achieved by sorting on a CD8+CD4-CCR7+CD45RA+ phenotype.

This chain connects TRBV7-2 to TRBJ2-7; the D is unclear. The sequenced material came from naive CD8+ T cells from blood, with Jurkat cell RNA spiked in. Subset meaning: FACS-sorted CD8+CD4-CCR7+CD45RA+ naive T cells. The clonotype was recovered from a human donor in good health. Some libraries in this study had Jurkat cell RNA spiked in. Here the CDR3 reads CASSLAPSGYYEQYF. The CDR3 region has the DNA TGTGCCAGCAGCTTAGCCCCATCAGGCTACTACGAGCAGTACTTC.